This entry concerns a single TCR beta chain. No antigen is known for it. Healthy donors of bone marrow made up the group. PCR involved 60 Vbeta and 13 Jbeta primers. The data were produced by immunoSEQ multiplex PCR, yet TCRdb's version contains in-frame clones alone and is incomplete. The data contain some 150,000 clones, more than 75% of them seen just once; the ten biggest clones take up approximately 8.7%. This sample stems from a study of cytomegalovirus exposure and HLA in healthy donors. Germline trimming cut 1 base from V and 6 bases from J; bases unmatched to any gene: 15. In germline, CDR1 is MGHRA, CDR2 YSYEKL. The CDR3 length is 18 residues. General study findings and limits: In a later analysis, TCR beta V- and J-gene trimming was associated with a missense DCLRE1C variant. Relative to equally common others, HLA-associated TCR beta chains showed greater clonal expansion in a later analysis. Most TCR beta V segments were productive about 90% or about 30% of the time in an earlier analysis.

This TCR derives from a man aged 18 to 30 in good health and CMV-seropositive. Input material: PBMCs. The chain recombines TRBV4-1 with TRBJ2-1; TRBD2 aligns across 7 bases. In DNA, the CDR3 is TGCGCCAGCAGCCAAGTACGTTGGGGGGGGACTCTGTTCAATGAGCAGTTCTTC. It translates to CASSQVRWGGTLFNEQFF.